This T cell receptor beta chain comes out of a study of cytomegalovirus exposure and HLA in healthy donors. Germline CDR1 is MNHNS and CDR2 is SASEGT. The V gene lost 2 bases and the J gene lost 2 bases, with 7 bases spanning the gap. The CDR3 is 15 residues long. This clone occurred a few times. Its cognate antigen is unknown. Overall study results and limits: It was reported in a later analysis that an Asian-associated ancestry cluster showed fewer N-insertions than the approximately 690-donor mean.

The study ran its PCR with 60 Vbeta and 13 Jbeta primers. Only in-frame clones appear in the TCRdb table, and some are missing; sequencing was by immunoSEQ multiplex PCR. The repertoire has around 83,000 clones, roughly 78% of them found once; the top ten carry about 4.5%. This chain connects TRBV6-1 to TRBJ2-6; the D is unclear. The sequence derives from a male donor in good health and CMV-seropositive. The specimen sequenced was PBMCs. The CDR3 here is CASSEHQTGANVLTF. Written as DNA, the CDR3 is TGTGCCAGCAGTGAACACCAGACTGGGGCCAACGTCCTGACTTTC.